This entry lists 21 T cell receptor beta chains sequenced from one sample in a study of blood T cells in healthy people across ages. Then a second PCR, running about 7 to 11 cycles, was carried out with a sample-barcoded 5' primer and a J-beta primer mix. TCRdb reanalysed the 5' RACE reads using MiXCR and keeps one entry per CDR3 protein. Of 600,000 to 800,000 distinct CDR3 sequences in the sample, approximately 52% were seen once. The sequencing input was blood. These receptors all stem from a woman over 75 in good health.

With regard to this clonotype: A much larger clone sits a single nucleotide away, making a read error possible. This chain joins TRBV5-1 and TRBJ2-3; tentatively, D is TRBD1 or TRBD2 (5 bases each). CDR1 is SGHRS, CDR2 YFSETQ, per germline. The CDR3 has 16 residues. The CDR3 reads CASSSLDRASTETQYF. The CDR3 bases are TGCGCCAGCAGCTCGCTAGACAGAGCTAGCACAGAGACGCAGTATTTT.

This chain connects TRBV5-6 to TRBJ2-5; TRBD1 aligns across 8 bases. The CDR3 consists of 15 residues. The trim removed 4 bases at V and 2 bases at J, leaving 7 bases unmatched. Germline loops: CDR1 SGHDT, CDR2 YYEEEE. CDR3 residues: CASSARDRRQETQYF. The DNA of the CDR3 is TGTGCCAGCAGCGCTCGGGACAGGAGACAAGAGACCCAGTACTTC.

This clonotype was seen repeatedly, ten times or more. The CDR3 here is CSARVPTSLEQYF. CDR3 coding DNA: TGCAGTGCTAGGGTTCCCACCTCCTTAGAGCAGTACTTC. The gene calls are TRBV20-1 and TRBJ2-7; D gene uncertain. The length of the CDR3 is 13 residues. V lost 3 bases to trimming and J lost 7 bases, with 16 bases between them. Germline V gives CDR1 DFQATT, CDR2 SNEGSKA (reference sequence).

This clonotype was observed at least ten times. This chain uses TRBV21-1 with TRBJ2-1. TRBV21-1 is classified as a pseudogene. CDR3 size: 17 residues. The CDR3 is CASSTSSRRCSYNEQFF. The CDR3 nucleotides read TGTGCCAGCAGCACGTCGAGTCGGAGGTGCTCCTACAATGAGCAGTTCTTC.

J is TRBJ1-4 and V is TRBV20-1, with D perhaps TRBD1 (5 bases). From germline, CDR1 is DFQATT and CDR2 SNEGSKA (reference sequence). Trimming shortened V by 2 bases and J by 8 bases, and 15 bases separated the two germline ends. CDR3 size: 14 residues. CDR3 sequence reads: CSARQGGWEEKLFF. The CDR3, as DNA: TGCAGTGCTAGACAGGGAGGATGGGAGGAAAAACTGTTTTTT.

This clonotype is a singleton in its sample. The CDR3: CASSQHRGLDEQFF. The CDR3 DNA is TGCGCCAGCAGCCAACACAGGGGGCTAGATGAGCAGTTCTTC. The chain joins TRBV4-1 to TRBJ2-1; TRBD1 aligns across 9 bases. The CDR3 runs to 14 residues. J gave up 8 bases and V 2 bases, and 4 bases lay outside the gene matches. Germline loops: CDR1 MGHRA, CDR2 YSYEKL.

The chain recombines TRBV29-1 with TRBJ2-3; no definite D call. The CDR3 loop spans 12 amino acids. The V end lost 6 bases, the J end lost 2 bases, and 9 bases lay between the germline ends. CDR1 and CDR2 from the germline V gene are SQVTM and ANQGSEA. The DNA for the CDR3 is TGCAGCGTAATTGAAATCACAGATACGCAGTATTTT. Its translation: CSVIEITDTQYF.

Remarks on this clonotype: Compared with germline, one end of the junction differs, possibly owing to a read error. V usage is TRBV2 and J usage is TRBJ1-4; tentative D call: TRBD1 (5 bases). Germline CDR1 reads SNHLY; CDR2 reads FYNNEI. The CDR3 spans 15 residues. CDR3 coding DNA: TGTGTCAGCAGCGGGGGGACGCAATCGGGTGAAAAACTGTTTTTT. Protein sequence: CVSSGGTQSGEKLFF. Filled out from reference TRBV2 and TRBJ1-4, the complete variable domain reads EPEVTQTPSHQVTQMGQEVILRCVPISNHLYFYWYRQILGQKVEFLVSFYNNEISEKSEIFDDQFSVERPDGSNFTLKIRSTKLEDSAMYFCVSSGGTQSGEKLFFGSGTQLSVL.

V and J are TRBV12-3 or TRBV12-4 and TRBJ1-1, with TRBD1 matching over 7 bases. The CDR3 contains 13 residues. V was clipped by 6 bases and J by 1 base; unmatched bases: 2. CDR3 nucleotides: TGTGCCAGCAGGGGGACAGCGAACACTGAAGCTTTCTTT. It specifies CASRGTANTEAFF.

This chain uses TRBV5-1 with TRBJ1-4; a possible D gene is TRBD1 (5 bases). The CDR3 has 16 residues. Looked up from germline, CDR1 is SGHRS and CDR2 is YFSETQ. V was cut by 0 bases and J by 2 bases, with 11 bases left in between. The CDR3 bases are TGCGCCAGCAGCTTGGGACAGTCGTCGACTAATGAAAAACTGTTTTTT. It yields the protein CASSLGQSSTNEKLFF.

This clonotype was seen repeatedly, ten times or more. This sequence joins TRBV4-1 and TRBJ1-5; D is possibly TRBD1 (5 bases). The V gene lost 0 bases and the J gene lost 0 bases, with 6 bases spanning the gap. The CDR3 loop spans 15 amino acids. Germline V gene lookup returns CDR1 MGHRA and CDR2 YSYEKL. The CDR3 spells CASSQDQGSNQPQHF. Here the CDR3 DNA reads TGCGCCAGCAGCCAAGACCAGGGTAGCAATCAGCCCCAGCATTTT.

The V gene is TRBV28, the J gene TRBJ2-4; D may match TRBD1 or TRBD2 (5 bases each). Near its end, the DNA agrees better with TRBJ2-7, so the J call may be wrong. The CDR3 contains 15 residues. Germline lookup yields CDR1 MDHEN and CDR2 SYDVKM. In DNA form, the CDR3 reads TGTGCCAGCACCTCTCAAGCTGGGGGAGACTACGAGCAGTACTTC. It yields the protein CASTSQAGGDYEQYF.

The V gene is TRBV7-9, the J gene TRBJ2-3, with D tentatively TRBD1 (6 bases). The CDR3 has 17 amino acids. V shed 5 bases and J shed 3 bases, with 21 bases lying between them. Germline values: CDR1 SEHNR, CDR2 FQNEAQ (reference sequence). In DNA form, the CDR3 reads TGTGCCAGCAGCAGAAAGACAGGAAGTGACTTTACAGATACGCAGTATTTT. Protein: CASSRKTGSDFTDTQYF.

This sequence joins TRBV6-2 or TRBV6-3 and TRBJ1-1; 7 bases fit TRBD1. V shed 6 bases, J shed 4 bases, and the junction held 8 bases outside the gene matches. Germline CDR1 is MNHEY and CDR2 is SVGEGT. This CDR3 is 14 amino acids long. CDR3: CASRPDREITEAFF. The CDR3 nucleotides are TGTGCCAGCAGACCCGACAGGGAAATCACTGAAGCTTTCTTT.

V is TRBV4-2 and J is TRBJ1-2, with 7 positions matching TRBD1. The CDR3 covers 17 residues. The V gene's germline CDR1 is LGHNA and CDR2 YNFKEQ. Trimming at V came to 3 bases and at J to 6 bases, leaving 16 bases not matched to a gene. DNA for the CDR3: TGTGCCAGCAGCCACCTAACAGCGGGAGGACAGGCTGATGGCTACACCTTC. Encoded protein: CASSHLTAGGQADGYTF.

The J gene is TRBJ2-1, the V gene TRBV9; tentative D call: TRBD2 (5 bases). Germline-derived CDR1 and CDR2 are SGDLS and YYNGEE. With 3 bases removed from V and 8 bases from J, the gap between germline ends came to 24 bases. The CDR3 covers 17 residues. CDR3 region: CASSAHGGLAPFDEQFF. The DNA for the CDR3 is TGTGCCAGCAGCGCCCACGGTGGACTGGCCCCCTTTGATGAGCAGTTCTTC.

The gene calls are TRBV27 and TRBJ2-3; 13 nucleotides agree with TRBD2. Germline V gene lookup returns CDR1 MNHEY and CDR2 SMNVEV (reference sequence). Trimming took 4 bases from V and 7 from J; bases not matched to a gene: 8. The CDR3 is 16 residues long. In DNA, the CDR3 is TGTGCCAGCAGTTCCACTAGCGGGGGGGCGTCATATACGCAGTATTTT. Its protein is CASSSTSGGASYTQYF.

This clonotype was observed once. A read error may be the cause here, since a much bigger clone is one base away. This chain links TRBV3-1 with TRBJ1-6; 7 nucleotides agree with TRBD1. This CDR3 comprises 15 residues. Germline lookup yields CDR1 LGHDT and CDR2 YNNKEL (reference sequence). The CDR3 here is CASTPSTGRSSPPHF. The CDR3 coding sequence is TGTGCCAGCACGCCGTCGACAGGGCGCAGTTCACCCCCCCACTTT.

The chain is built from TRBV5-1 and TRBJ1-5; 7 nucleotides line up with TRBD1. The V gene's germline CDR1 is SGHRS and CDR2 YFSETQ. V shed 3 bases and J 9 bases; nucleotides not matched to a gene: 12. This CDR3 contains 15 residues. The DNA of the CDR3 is TGCGCCAGCAGCTGGACCTCAGGGACAGAATGGCCCCAGCATTTT. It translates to CASSWTSGTEWPQHF.

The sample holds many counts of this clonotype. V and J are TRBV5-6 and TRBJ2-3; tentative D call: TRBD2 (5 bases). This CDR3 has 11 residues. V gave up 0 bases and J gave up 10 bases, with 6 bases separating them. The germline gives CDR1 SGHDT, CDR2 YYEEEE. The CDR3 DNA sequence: TGTGCCAGCAGCTTGGTGGGAGCGCAGTATTTT. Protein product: CASSLVGAQYF.

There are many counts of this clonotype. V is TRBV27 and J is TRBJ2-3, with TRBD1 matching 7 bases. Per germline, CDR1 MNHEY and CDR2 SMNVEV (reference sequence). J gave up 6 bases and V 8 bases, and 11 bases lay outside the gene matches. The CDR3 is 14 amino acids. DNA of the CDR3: TGTGCCAGCGGACAGGACAGAGGTCGGGATACGCAGTATTTT. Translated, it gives CASGQDRGRDTQYF.